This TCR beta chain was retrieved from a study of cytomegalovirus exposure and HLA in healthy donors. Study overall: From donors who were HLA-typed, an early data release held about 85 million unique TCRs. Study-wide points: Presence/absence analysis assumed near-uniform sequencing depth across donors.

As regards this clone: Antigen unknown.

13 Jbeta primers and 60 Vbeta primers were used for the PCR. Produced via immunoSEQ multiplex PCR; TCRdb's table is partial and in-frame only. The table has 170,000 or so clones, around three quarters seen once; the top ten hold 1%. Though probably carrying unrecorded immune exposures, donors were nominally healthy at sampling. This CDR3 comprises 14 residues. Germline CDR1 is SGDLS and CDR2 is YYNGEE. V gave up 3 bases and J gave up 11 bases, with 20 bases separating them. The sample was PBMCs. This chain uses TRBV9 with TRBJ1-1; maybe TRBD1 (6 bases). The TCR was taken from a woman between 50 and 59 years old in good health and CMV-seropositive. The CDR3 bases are TGTGCCAGCAGCGGATCGACAGGCCCGCAAGCCGCTTTCTTT. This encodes CASSGSTGPQAAFF.